Listed below are T cell receptor beta chains from one sample, sequenced in a study of early T cells in non-severe SARS-CoV-2 infection. TCRdb independently ran MiXCR on the 5' RACE reads; one entry per CDR3 protein. The profile shows 75,000 to 100,000 distinct CDR3 sequences, approximately 17% of them singletons. Material: whole blood. The origin of the receptors is an adult who was a healthcare worker with PCR-confirmed SARS-CoV-2 infection or an uninfected control (not recorded which). Each CDR3 is given with its conserved first and last residue. Fields, in order: J gene, clone size, V gene, D gene, CDR3 DNA, CDR3 protein. D genes are given only for firm matches. Some rows have no size entry. The others give once, few or many, or a class for an expanded clone.

TRBJ1-1 NA TRBV7-9 TRBD1 TGTGCCAGCAGCCCCAATGTGTTACAGGGGAAGACTGAAGCTTTCTTT CASSPNVLQGKTEAFF
TRBJ1-6 NA TRBV5-6 NA TGTGCCAGCAGCTTCCAGCCGAAAACTAATTCACCCCTCCACTTT CASSFQPKTNSPLHF
TRBJ2-3 few TRBV28 NA TGTGCCAGCAGCGGTAGCGGTAGCACAGATACGCAGTATTTT CASSGSGSTDTQYF
TRBJ2-3 few TRBV7-2 TRBD2 TGTGCCAGCAGCTTAGAGGACGGGAGGCCCGCGGAGTATTTT CASSLEDGRPAEYF
TRBJ2-3 NA TRBV7-9 TRBD1 TGTGCCAGCAGCTCGGGGACAGGGCGCTTGGCTGGCACAGATACGCAGTATTTT CASSSGTGRLAGTDTQYF
TRBJ2-2 few TRBV9 TRBD2 TGTGCCAGCAGCGTACAGGGACTAGCGGGGGGTAAGAACACCGGGGAGCTGTTTTTT CASSVQGLAGGKNTGELFF
TRBJ2-7 many TRBV6-2/TRBV6-3 NA TGTGCCAGCAGTTACAGTACCCCGAGCTCCTACGAGCAGTACTTC CASSYSTPSSYEQYF
TRBJ2-5 NA TRBV5-1 TRBD2 TGCGCCAGCAGCCCCAGCGGGGGGTCTGAGACCCAGTACTTC CASSPSGGSETQYF
TRBJ1-2 NA TRBV14 TRBD1 TGTGCCAGCAGCCCAGTGGGACAGCTACTCGGCTACACCTTC CASSPVGQLLGYTF
TRBJ1-1 NA TRBV5-1 NA TGCGCCAGCAGCTTGTGGGCGGGAGGGGACGTTCGGAGCACTGAAGCTTTCTTT CASSLWAGGDVRSTEAFF
TRBJ2-1 NA TRBV20-1 TRBD2 TGCAGTGCAACTCGCGGACTAGTGCCCTACAATGAGCAGTTCTTC CSATRGLVPYNEQFF
TRBJ2-7 few TRBV20-1 NA TGCAGTGCCCTAGACAGGGCGGGAGAGCAGTACTTC CSALDRAGEQYF
TRBJ2-1 few TRBV4-3 TRBD2 TGCGCCAGCAGCCAAGATCCGAGTGCTAGCGGTTTCTACAATGAGCAGTTCTTC CASSQDPSASGFYNEQFF
TRBJ2-1 NA TRBV30 TRBD2 TGTGCCTGGAGTGTACCACTTCGCGAGCGGGGGTCTTACCCCTCCTACAATGAGCAGTTCTTC CAWSVPLRERGSYPSYNEQFF
TRBJ2-7 few TRBV15 NA TGTGCCACCAGCAGCCATGAGACAGCCTACGAGCAGTACTTC CATSSHETAYEQYF
TRBJ2-3 NA TRBV5-1 NA TGCGCCAGCAGGGACTACCGGGAGACAGATACGCAGTATTTT CASRDYRETDTQYF
TRBJ2-7 few TRBV28 NA TGTGCCAGCAGTGACACCTCCTCCGACGGGCAGGAGCAGTACTTC CASSDTSSDGQEQYF
TRBJ1-6 NA TRBV27 NA TGTGCCAGCAGTCGGGACCTAAATTCACCCCTCCACTTT CASSRDLNSPLHF
TRBJ2-7 NA TRBV7-2 TRBD2 TGTGCCAGCAGCCCGCAGTTCGGGGGGTACGAGCAGTACTTC CASSPQFGGYEQYF
TRBJ2-3 many TRBV5-1 TRBD2 TGCGCCAGCAGCTTTGGACTAGCGCGATACACAGATACGCAGTATTTT CASSFGLARYTDTQYF
TRBJ2-3 NA TRBV27 NA TGTGCCAGCAGTTCACGGGACCTCACAGATACGCAGTATTTT CASSSRDLTDTQYF
TRBJ2-3 many TRBV18 NA TGTGCCAGCTCACCACGAACAGATACGCAGTATTTT CASSPRTDTQYF
TRBJ2-2 many TRBV28 TRBD1 TGTGCCAGCAGTTTGACAGGGTCCCGACTGAACACCGGGGAGCTGTTTTTT CASSLTGSRLNTGELFF